These T cell receptor beta chains were read from a single sample in a study of PD-1 blockade in mismatch repair-deficient tumors. Sequenced by immunoSEQ multiplex PCR; TCRdb stores in-frame clones only, minus some. The sample contains some 40,000 clones, 75% to 90% of which appear only once. The specimen was PBMCs, collected 38 weeks after starting pembrolizumab. These receptors originate from an adult with mismatch repair-deficient cancer. Both conserved end residues are part of each CDR3. D genes are given only for firm matches. Not every row has a clone size; where given, it reads once, few, many or a size class.

D gene	clone size	V gene	J gene	CDR3 protein	CDR3 DNA
TRBD1	-	TRBV2	TRBJ1-1	CAITPGQDTEAFF	TGTGCCATCACTCCGGGACAGGACACTGAAGCTTTCTTT
-	-	TRBV10-3	TRBJ2-1	CAISESAKWPGEQFF	TGTGCCATCAGTGAGTCTGCTAAATGGCCGGGTGAGCAGTTCTTC
TRBD1	-	TRBV18	TRBJ1-5	CASSSSTGRNQPQHF	TGTGCCAGCTCATCGTCGACAGGGCGCAATCAGCCCCAGCATTTT
TRBD1	-	TRBV5-1	TRBJ2-5	CASSSDRAGETQYF	TGCGCCAGCAGTTCGGACAGGGCCGGAGAGACCCAGTACTTC
TRBD1	once	TRBV9	TRBJ2-2	CASSAGQAGTGELFF	TGTGCCAGCAGCGCCGGACAGGCGGGCACCGGGGAGCTGTTTTTT
TRBD1	-	TRBV16	TRBJ2-3	CASSQIGQGLDTQYF	TGTGCCAGCAGCCAAATTGGACAGGGTTTGGATACGCAGTATTTT
-	-	TRBV9	TRBJ1-1	CASSVVVGGTEAFF	TGTGCCAGCAGCGTAGTAGTAGGGGGCACTGAAGCTTTCTTT
TRBD2	-	TRBV9	TRBJ2-2	CASSVSLAGAWQYRAGELFF	TGTGCCAGCAGCGTTTCACTAGCGGGGGCGTGGCAATATCGAGCCGGGGAGCTGTTTTTT
TRBD1	-	TRBV11-2	TRBJ2-7	CASSDGTGYYEQYF	TGTGCCAGCAGCGACGGGACAGGTTACTACGAGCAGTACTTC
TRBD1	once	TRBV6-6	TRBJ1-2	CASTKKTGQVDYGYTF	TGTGCCAGCACTAAAAAGACAGGGCAAGTAGACTATGGCTACACCTTC
-	-	TRBV5-1	TRBJ2-6	CASSGPSGANVLTF	TGCGCCAGCAGCGGGCCTTCTGGGGCCAACGTCCTGACTTTC
TRBD2	once	TRBV7-2	TRBJ2-1	CASSLAAGDTDEQFF	TGTGCCAGCAGCTTAGCAGCGGGAGATACCGATGAGCAGTTCTTC
-	once	TRBV28	TRBJ1-5	CASSFRQVPNQPQHF	TGTGCCAGCAGTTTCAGACAAGTCCCCAATCAGCCCCAGCATTTT
-	-	TRBV12-2	TRBJ1-4	CASRLESVEKLFF	TGTGCAAGTCGCTTAGAGTCAGTTGAAAAACTGTTTTTT
-	-	TRBV6-4	TRBJ1-1	CASRANRGTEAFF	TGTGCCAGCAGGGCTAATAGGGGCACTGAAGCTTTCTTT
TRBD2	-	TRBV28	TRBJ2-1	CASSPGLAEYNEQFF	TGTGCCAGCAGTCCGGGACTAGCGGAATACAATGAGCAGTTCTTC
TRBD1	-	TRBV6-1	TRBJ1-2	CASSGDSSSYWGYTF	TGTGCCAGCAGTGGGGACAGCAGTTCCTATTGGGGCTACACCTTC
-	-	TRBV29-1	TRBJ1-1	CSVSGGWADTEAFF	TGCAGCGTTAGCGGGGGATGGGCGGACACTGAAGCTTTCTTT
TRBD2	-	TRBV4-1	TRBJ2-1	CASSQGGLAGAEQFF	TGCGCCAGCAGCCAAGGGGGGCTAGCGGGAGCTGAGCAGTTCTTC
TRBD1	-	TRBV19	TRBJ2-5	CASSIARDRGETQYF	TGTGCCAGTAGTATAGCCCGGGACAGAGGAGAGACCCAGTACTTC
-	-	TRBV28	TRBJ2-3	CASKAYRVPTDTQYF	TGTGCCAGCAAGGCTTACAGGGTACCAACAGATACGCAGTATTTT
TRBD2	-	TRBV6-4	TRBJ2-1	CASSDSGSGNHEQFF	TGTGCCAGCAGTGACTCGGGTAGCGGGAACCATGAGCAGTTCTTC
TRBD1	-	TRBV27	TRBJ1-1	CASSDDRGLRLGTEAFF	TGTGCCAGCAGTGATGACAGGGGGCTTAGACTCGGGACTGAAGCTTTCTTT
TRBD2	-	TRBV28	TRBJ2-2	CASRPGLAGTGELFF	TGTGCCAGCAGGCCGGGACTAGCGGGAACCGGGGAGCTGTTTTTT
-	once	TRBV27	TRBJ2-2	CASSGSGANTGELFF	TGTGCCAGCAGTGGTAGCGGAGCGAACACCGGGGAGCTGTTTTTT